Sequencing of this TCR beta chain was carried out in a study of CD8 T cells in Susac syndrome. Study-wide results and limits: The study's TCR sequencing and HLA analysis covered a relatively small number of individuals, and the study acknowledged this.

As to this clonotype: Its specificity is unknown.

The multiple sclerosis controls were treatment-naive patients, and their relapsing-remitting disease was stable or active. Trimming removed 5 bases from V and 9 bases from J; junction bases left unmatched: 12. The CDR3 spans 15 residues. The germline gives CDR1 SGHVS, CDR2 FQNEAQ. An input of about 0.5 to 1 ug of RNA was subjected to reverse transcription using random hexamers. From the immunoSEQ multiplex PCR reads, TCRdb called clonotypes with MiXCR, one entry per CDR3 protein. The sample carries tens of thousands of distinct CDR3 sequences, just under 95% recorded once. The rearrangement links TRBV7-8 to TRBJ2-1, with 8 bases aligning to TRBD2. This clonotype was obtained from a human donor with multiple sclerosis. The sequenced sample consisted of CD8+ T cells from PBMCs. CDR3: CASSPDLWTSREQFF. CDR3 DNA: TGTGCCAGCAGCCCAGACCTTTGGACTAGCCGTGAGCAGTTCTTC.